The next 3 T cell receptor beta chains were all read from a single sample in a study of cytomegalovirus exposure and HLA in healthy donors. It was with 60 Vbeta and 13 Jbeta primers that the PCR ran. The table came from immunoSEQ multiplex PCR; TCRdb's copy has only in-frame clones and leaves some out. The repertoire holds 140,000 to 150,000 clones, with 70% as singletons. The sequencing input was PBMCs. The receptors were gathered from an older woman in good health and CMV-seropositive.

The chain uses TRBV6-1 and TRBJ2-3; D perhaps matches TRBD2 (6 bases). CDR1 MNHNS and CDR2 SASEGT come from the germline V gene. The length of the CDR3 is 13 residues. V lost 7 bases to trimming and J lost 3 bases, with 11 bases between them. CDR3 in DNA: TGTGCCAGCAAACTAGCTGTGACAGATACGCAGTATTTT. Encoded protein: CASKLAVTDTQYF.

The rearrangement links TRBV7-9 to TRBJ2-7, with 9 bases lining up with TRBD1. V gave up 5 bases and J gave up 3 bases; unmatched junction bases: 5. The CDR3 spans 14 residues. Germline V gives CDR1 SEHNR, CDR2 FQNEAQ (reference sequence). CDR3 sequence reads: CASSPGTGSYEQYF. DNA of the CDR3: TGTGCCAGCAGCCCCGGGACAGGGAGCTACGAGCAGTACTTC.

The chain has TRBV7-6 and TRBJ1-4; D gene ambiguous. The CDR3 runs 13 residues. Trimming pared 2 bases from V and 5 bases from J, leaving 6 bases between. Germline V lookup: CDR1 SGHVS, CDR2 FNYEAQ. The DNA of the CDR3 is TGTGCCAGCAGCTTATCGAGGAATGAAAAACTGTTTTTT. It translates to CASSLSRNEKLFF.